The 3 T cell receptor beta chains reported below all come from one sample, sequenced in a study of cytomegalovirus exposure and HLA in healthy donors. Use of 60 Vbeta and 13 Jbeta primers characterized the PCR. Using immunoSEQ multiplex PCR, the repertoire was profiled, and TCRdb retains in-frame clones only, with some absent. Found here are 150,000 to 200,000 clones, over 70% of them singletons; the top ten hold 7%. Material for sequencing was PBMCs. The receptor source for this set is a woman in her 40s in good health and CMV-seropositive.

The rearrangement uses TRBV6-1 and TRBJ1-2; TRBD1 aligns across 12 bases. Trimming took 7 bases from V and 3 from J; bases not matched to a gene: 6. This CDR3 is 15 amino acids long. The V gene's germline CDR1 is MNHNS and CDR2 SASEGT. CDR3 sequence: CASKGQGAIYYGYTF. In DNA, the CDR3 is TGTGCCAGCAAGGGACAGGGGGCGATTTACTATGGCTACACCTTC.

This clone appeared a few times. The CDR3 bases are TGTGCCACCAGCAGAGATAACGTAGGGACAGGGGGCGCGCGTGCCTACGAGCAGTACTTC. It codes for CATSRDNVGTGGARAYEQYF. The V gene is TRBV15, the J gene TRBJ2-5, with 12 bases lining up with TRBD1. Judging by the DNA end, TRBJ2-7 fits better; the J call may be wrong. The length of the CDR3 is 20 residues. In germline, CDR1 is LNHNV, CDR2 YYDKDF (reference sequence).

The table lists this clone with a few counts. The rearrangement links TRBV7-8 to TRBJ1-1, with D tentatively TRBD1 (5 bases). CDR3 length: 16 amino acids. Trimming removed 4 bases at V and 5 bases at J, with 20 bases between. Germline values: CDR1 SGHVS, CDR2 FQNEAQ. CDR3 residues: CASSYGHSTSMTEAFF. CDR3 DNA: TGTGCCAGCAGCTACGGACACTCTACCTCGATGACTGAAGCTTTCTTT.